The entry that follows covers one TCR beta chain sequence. The sample is drawn from a study of blood T cell repertoires in COVID-19. For the study at large: The United States, Italy and Spain provided the acute and convalescent COVID-19 samples.

Some clones are missing from TCRdb's copy, which holds only in-frame ones; the method was immunoSEQ multiplex PCR. The sample consists of under 300,000 clones, around 89% of them appearing once. Germline loops: CDR1 GTSNPN, CDR2 SVGIG (reference sequence). The CDR3 is 13 amino acids. V lost 2 bases, J lost 9 bases, and 4 bases stayed unmatched. Recovery among Cohort 3 donors was established by two negative PCRs, clearance, or symptom resolution. Sequencing input: PBMCs or T cells enriched from blood (not recorded which). The TCR was taken from a man in his forties who had recovered from COVID-19. V is TRBV30 and J is TRBJ1-6, with 7 bases lining up with TRBD1. The CDR3 sequence is CAWSRTGSSPLHF. The CDR3 DNA reads TGTGCCTGGAGTAGGACAGGCTCTTCACCCCTCCACTTT.